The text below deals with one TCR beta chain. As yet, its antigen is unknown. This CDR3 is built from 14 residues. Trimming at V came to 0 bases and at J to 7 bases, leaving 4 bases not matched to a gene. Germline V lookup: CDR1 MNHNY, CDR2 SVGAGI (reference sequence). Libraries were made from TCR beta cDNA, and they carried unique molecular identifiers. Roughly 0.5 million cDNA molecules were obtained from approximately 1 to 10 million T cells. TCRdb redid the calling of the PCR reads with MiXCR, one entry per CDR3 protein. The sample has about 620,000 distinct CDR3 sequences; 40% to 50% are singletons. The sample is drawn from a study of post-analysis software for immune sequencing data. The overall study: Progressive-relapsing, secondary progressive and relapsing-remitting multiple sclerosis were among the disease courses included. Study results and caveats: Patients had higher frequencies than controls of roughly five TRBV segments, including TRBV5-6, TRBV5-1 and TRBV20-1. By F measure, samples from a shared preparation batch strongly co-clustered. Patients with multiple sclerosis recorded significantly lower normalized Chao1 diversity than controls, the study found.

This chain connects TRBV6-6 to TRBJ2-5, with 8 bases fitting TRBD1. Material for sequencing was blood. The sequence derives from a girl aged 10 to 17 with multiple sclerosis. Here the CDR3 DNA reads TGTGCCAGCAGTTACTCGACAGGGGTGGGGACCCAGTACTTC. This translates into CASSYSTGVGTQYF.